The clone carrying this T cell receptor beta chain showed up many times. This entry belongs to a study of T cells of healthy individuals. MiXCR, run by TCRdb on the 5' RACE reads, gives a single entry per CDR3 protein. The sample has around 90,000 distinct CDR3 sequences; roughly 5% are singletons. The germline V gene encodes CDR1 SQVTM and CDR2 ANQGSEA. This CDR3 comprises 12 residues. Between the trimmed V and J ends, which lost 0 bases and 3 bases, there was a span of 6 bases. This chain joins TRBV29-1 and TRBJ2-7, with D unresolved. The TCR comes from a female donor in good health. The CDR3 DNA is TGCAGCGTTGAAGAGGAAGACTACGAGCAGTACTTC. This encodes CSVEEEDYEQYF.